This record looks at one TCR beta chain sequence and its context. Its target antigen remains unknown. Nothing much larger sits one base from this clone, and base qualities are not available. Collaborating institutions collected whole blood in K2EDTA tubes following their own protocols. For TCRbeta analysis, collaborators shipped samples in one of three forms: frozen whole blood, isolated PBMCs, or DNA extracted from either of those sample types. The sample belongs to a study of blood T cell repertoires in COVID-19 (dated by TCRdb to the early 2020s). In the study overall: The collaborator samples originated in the United States, Italy and Spain and spanned the acute and convalescent phases of COVID-19. The sample metadata nearly always contained a de-identified subject ID, COVID-19 status, age in years and sex. The prospective study material was composed of cDNA or gDNA derived from T cells, B-cell-depleted T cells, or PBMCs. Where HLA class I and class II types were available, the types were taken from metadata supplied by the sample provider, not from assay-based typing. A freely available public database, intended as a resource for researchers studying the immune response to SARS-CoV-2, is where the repertoires were released. Subjects who had been exposed to COVID-19, were actively infected with it, or had recovered from it provided the deeply sampled blood TCRbeta repertoires that made up the dataset. Samples came from the ongoing ImmuneRACE study (first 160 participants) plus 1,254 subjects from 6 global collaborators.

The immunoSEQ Assay, a bias-controlled multiplex PCR, was used to amplify TCRbeta CDR3 regions from genomic DNA. Per the source publication's procedure: Nucleated cell counts per sample were estimated from amplification of reference gene primers within the assay. Sequence reads were collapsed and filtered to measure the absolute abundance of every unique TCRbeta CDR3 rearrangement. For each sample, productive Simpson clonality was calculated as the square root of Simpson's diversity index over productive rearrangements. TCRdb re-hosts the immuneACCESS table, in-frame sequences only. Its copies lack some clones; in the studies checked, an unresolved V gene accounts for under half of them, and the cause for the rest is not known. V and J calls and clone size come straight from that table; D and trimming were deduced from the DNA. Across this sample there are 450,000 to 500,000 clones, with roughly 85% seen only once. The top ten clones comprise roughly 3.2% of the sample.

The CDR3 goes from the cysteine to the phenylalanine over 16 residues. Left in the record is the CDR3 DNA by itself, 48 bases read in frame from the first base. The germline V gene (reference sequence) sets CDR1 to SGHKS and CDR2 to YYEKEE. After removal of 4 bases from V and 3 bases from J, the junction retains 7 bases not matched to a gene. What the work shows at the level of the full study, not this receptor alone: The quantity of clinical and demographic metadata differed by source and by participant and was supplied without curation.

The V gene is TRBV5-5 and the J gene is TRBJ2-3; TRBD2 fits 11 bases in the junction. The clonotype was recovered from a human donor in a cohort sampled during active COVID-19. The sample taken for sequencing was peripheral blood. The CDR3 region: CASSPIAGGPTDTQYF. The nucleotide sequence is TGTGCCAGCAGCCCGATAGCGGGAGGGCCGACAGATACGCAGTATTTT.